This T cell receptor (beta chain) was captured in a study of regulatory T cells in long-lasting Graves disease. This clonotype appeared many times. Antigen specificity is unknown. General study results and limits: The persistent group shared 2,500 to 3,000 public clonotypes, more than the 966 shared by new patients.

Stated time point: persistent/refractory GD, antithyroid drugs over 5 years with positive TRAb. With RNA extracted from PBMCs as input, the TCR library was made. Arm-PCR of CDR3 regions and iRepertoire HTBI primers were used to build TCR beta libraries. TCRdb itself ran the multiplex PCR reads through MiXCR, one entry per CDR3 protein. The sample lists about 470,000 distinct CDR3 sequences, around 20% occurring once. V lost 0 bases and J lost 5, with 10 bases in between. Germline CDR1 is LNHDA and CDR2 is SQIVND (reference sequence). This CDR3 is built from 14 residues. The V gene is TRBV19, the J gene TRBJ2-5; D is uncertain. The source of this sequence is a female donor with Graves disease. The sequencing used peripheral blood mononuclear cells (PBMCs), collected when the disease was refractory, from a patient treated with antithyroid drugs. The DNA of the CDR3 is TGTGCCAGTAGTATAGATGGCTTCTGGGAGACCCAGTACTTC. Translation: CASSIDGFWETQYF.